A selection of T cell receptor beta chains follows, all from one sample in a study of OX40 agonist ivuxolimab in advanced cancers. Sequencing was performed with immunoSEQ multiplex PCR; in TCRdb, only in-frame clones are kept and a portion is missing. This sample has 30,000 to 45,000 clones, with 88% found just once. This material consisted of CD4+ or CD8+ T cells sorted from blood, taken in a trial of the OX40 agonist ivuxolimab. All receptors come from an adult with an advanced solid tumor such as melanoma, head and neck, liver or kidney cancer. The CDR3 runs from the conserved cysteine through the conserved F or W. The order of the fields is clone size, V gene, CDR3 length, J gene, D gene, CDR3 protein, CDR3 DNA. The D gene is left open where the match is weak. Clone size is stated in some rows and not others, as once, few, many or a class when expanded.

>once|TRBV30|14|TRBJ1-1|-
CAWKVRGEITEAFF
TGTGCCTGGAAAGTACGGGGGGAAATCACTGAAGCTTTCTTT
>once|TRBV19|13|TRBJ2-7|-
CASSIDPGYEQYF
TGTGCCAGTAGTATAGACCCAGGGTACGAGCAGTACTTC
>-|TRBV4-3|16|TRBJ2-7|TRBD2
CASSQVGVAGEVEQYF
TGCGCCAGCAGCCAAGTCGGTGTAGCGGGAGAGGTTGAGCAGTACTTC
>-|TRBV5-5|14|TRBJ2-7|TRBD1
CASSWGQGIYEQYF
TGTGCCAGCAGCTGGGGACAGGGGATTTACGAGCAGTACTTC
>-|TRBV10-1|20|TRBJ2-3|TRBD2
CASSNAGGQGLAGTADTQYF
TGCGCCAGCAGTAACGCGGGGGGACAGGGACTAGCGGGAACCGCAGATACGCAGTATTTT
>-|TRBV28|19|TRBJ1-5|-
CASSPEGYRETPSNQPQHF
TGTGCCAGCAGTCCAGAGGGATATAGGGAGACCCCTAGCAATCAGCCCCAGCATTTT
>-|TRBV29-1|15|TRBJ2-3|TRBD2
CSVEGLADSTDTQYF
TGCAGCGTTGAGGGACTAGCGGATAGCACAGATACGCAGTATTTT
>once|TRBV9|15|TRBJ2-1|-
CASSISGGYYNEQFF
TGTGCCAGCAGCATCAGCGGAGGCTACTACAATGAGCAGTTCTTC
>-|TRBV5-6|16|TRBJ2-7|TRBD1
CASSSVTGTGGYEQYF
TGTGCCAGCAGCTCGGTGACCGGGACAGGGGGATACGAGCAGTACTTC
>-|TRBV5-8|15|TRBJ2-2|TRBD1
CASSFGTANTGELFF
TGTGCCAGCAGCTTCGGGACAGCAAACACCGGGGAGCTGTTTTTT
>once|TRBV28|15|TRBJ2-1|TRBD1
CASSSGQGAYNEQFF
TGTGCCAGCAGTTCGGGACAGGGGGCCTACAATGAGCAGTTCTTC
>-|TRBV19|14|TRBJ2-3|-
CASSIQFHTDTQYF
TGTGCCAGTAGTATCCAGTTTCACACAGATACGCAGTATTTT
>-|TRBV10-3|16|TRBJ2-7|TRBD2
CAISPGLAGEGNEQYF
TGTGCCATCAGTCCCGGACTAGCGGGAGAGGGAAACGAGCAGTACTTC
>-|TRBV27|15|TRBJ2-7|TRBD1
CASSSGNRGIHEQYF
TGTGCCAGCAGTTCGGGCAACAGGGGGATCCACGAGCAGTACTTC
>-|TRBV7-9|16|TRBJ2-3|-
CASSGTGAPSTDTQYF
TGTGCCAGCAGTGGTACGGGGGCACCTAGCACAGATACGCAGTATTTT
>-|TRBV5-1|14|TRBJ2-1|-
CASSFLRGHNEQFF
TGCGCCAGCAGCTTCCTCCGGGGTCACAATGAGCAGTTCTTC
>-|TRBV9|13|TRBJ1-2|-
CASSYRNQGGYTF
TGTGCCAGCAGCTATCGAAATCAGGGGGGCTACACCTTC
>medium-sized|TRBV27|15|TRBJ1-2|TRBD1
CASSFGRGRIYGYTF
TGTGCCAGCAGTTTTGGCAGGGGGCGAATCTATGGCTACACCTTC
>-|TRBV7-6|15|TRBJ2-7|-
CASSLAADSDYEQYF
TGTGCCAGCAGCTTAGCGGCGGACAGCGACTACGAGCAGTACTTC
>once|TRBV4-3|16|TRBJ2-3|-
CASSQDRQTSTDTQYF
TGCGCCAGCAGCCAAGATCGGCAAACTAGCACAGATACGCAGTATTTT
>-|TRBV19|15|TRBJ1-5|TRBD1
CASSSWGQGNQPQHF
TGTGCCAGTAGTTCATGGGGACAGGGCAATCAGCCCCAGCATTTT
>-|TRBV9|15|TRBJ2-7|-
CASSSSWGRRSEQYF
TGTGCCAGCAGCTCCAGTTGGGGGAGAAGGTCCGAGCAGTACTTC
>-|TRBV14|16|TRBJ2-7|-
CASSQDLRSLPYEQYF
TGTGCCAGCAGCCAAGATCTACGAAGCCTTCCTTACGAGCAGTACTTC
>few|TRBV13|15|TRBJ2-5|-
CASSSVGGGEETQYF
TGTGCCAGCAGCTCGGTGGGGGGTGGGGAAGAGACCCAGTACTTC
>-|TRBV6-1|12|TRBJ2-2|-
CASSDWSGELFF
TGTGCCAGCAGTGACTGGTCCGGGGAGCTGTTTTTT
>once|TRBV19|15|TRBJ2-1|TRBD2
CASSMTSGSLDEQFF
TGTGCCAGTAGTATGACTAGCGGGAGTCTTGATGAGCAGTTCTTC
>-|TRBV27|16|TRBJ2-7|-
CASSQSRGPGSYEQYF
TGTGCCAGCAGTCAAAGCAGGGGTCCAGGATCCTACGAGCAGTACTTC
>-|TRBV7-9|16|TRBJ2-5|-
CASSLAFGQIAETQYF
TGTGCCAGCAGCTTAGCGTTTGGACAGATTGCAGAGACCCAGTACTTC
>-|TRBV14|15|TRBJ2-5|-
CASSLEGRWGETQYF
TGTGCCAGCAGCCTAGAGGGACGGTGGGGAGAGACCCAGTACTTC
>-|TRBV6-5|15|TRBJ2-3|TRBD2
CASSGLAGVTDTQYF
TGTGCCAGCAGCGGGCTAGCGGGAGTGACTGATACGCAGTATTTT
>once|TRBV7-9|13|TRBJ1-2|-
CASSLALGYGYTF
TGTGCCAGCAGCTTAGCGCTGGGCTATGGCTACACCTTC
>-|TRBV28|14|TRBJ1-1|-
CASSSPSGNTEAFF
TGTGCCAGCAGTTCCCCCTCAGGTAACACTGAAGCTTTCTTT
>-|TRBV28|14|TRBJ2-5|-
CASSLGPWQETQYF
TGTGCCAGCAGTTTAGGTCCCTGGCAAGAGACCCAGTACTTC
>medium-sized|TRBV4-3|17|TRBJ2-1|-
CASTPGVALSSYNEQFF
TGCGCCAGCACCCCGGGGGTAGCGTTGAGCTCCTACAATGAGCAGTTCTTC
>-|TRBV4-1|15|TRBJ2-1|-
CASSPGPGYANEQFF
TGCGCCAGCAGCCCGGGACCTGGGTACGCCAATGAGCAGTTCTTC
>-|TRBV9|17|TRBJ2-6|-
CASSVELGASGANVLTF
TGTGCCAGCAGCGTAGAACTTGGGGCCTCTGGGGCCAACGTCCTGACTTTC
>-|TRBV6-5|15|TRBJ1-1|-
CASSYSISWGTEAFF
TGTGCCAGCAGTTACTCGATCAGCTGGGGCACTGAAGCTTTCTTT
>once|TRBV27|15|TRBJ2-7|-
CASSLGQAFSYEQYF
TGTGCCAGCAGTTTAGGGCAGGCCTTCTCCTACGAGCAGTACTTC